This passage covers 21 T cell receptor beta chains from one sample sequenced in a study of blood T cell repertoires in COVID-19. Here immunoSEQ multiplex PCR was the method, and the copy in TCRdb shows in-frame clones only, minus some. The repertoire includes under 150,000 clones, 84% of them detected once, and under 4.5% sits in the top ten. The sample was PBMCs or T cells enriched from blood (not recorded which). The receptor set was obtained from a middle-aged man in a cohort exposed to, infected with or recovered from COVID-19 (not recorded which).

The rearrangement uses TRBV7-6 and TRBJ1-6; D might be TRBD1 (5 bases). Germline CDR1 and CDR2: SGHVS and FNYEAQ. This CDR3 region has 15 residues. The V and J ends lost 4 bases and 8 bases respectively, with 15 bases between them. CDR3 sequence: CASSSETATHSPLHF. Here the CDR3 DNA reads TGTGCCAGCAGCTCCGAGACAGCAACCCATTCACCCCTCCACTTT.

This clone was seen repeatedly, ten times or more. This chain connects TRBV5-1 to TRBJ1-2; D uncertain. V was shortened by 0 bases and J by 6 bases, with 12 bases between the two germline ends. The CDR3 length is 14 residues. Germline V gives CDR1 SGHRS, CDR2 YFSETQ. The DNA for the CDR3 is TGCGCCAGCAGCTTGGAGGCCCAAGGAGATGGCTACACCTTC. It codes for CASSLEAQGDGYTF.

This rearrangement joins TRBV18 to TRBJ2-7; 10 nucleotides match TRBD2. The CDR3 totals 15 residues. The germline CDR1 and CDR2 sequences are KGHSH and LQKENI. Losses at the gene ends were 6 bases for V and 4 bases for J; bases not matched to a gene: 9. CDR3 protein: CASSPSPGLAYEQYF. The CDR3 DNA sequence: TGTGCCAGCTCCCCATCGCCGGGACTAGCGTACGAGCAGTACTTC.

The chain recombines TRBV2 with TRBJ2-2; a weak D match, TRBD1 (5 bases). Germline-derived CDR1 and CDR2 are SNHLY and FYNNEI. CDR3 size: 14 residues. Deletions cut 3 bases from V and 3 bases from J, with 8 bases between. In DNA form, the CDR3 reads TGTGCCAGCAGTGACAGGGTATACACCGGGGAGCTGTTTTTT. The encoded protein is CASSDRVYTGELFF.

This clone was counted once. CDR3 sequence (DNA): TGTGCCAGCGGCGACAGGGGGATCTACGAGCAGTACTTC. Its protein is CASGDRGIYEQYF. The rearrangement links TRBV12-3 or TRBV12-4 to TRBJ2-7, with 9 bases identical to TRBD1. The V gene end was trimmed by 8 bases and the J gene end by 3 bases; junction bases not matched to a gene: 5. This CDR3 has 13 residues.

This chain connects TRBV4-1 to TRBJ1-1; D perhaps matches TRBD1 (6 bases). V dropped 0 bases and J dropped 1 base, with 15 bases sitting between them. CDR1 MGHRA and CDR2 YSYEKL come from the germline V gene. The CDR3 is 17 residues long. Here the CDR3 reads CASSQDRGRGRNTEAFF. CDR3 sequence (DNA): TGCGCCAGCAGCCAAGATCGCGGGAGGGGGAGGAACACTGAAGCTTTCTTT.

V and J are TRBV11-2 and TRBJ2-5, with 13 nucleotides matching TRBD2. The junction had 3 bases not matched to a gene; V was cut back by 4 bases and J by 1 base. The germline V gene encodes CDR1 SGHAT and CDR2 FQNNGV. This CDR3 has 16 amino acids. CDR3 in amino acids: CASSSTSGGPQETQYF. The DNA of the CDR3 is TGTGCCAGCAGCTCGACTAGCGGGGGGCCCCAAGAGACCCAGTACTTC.

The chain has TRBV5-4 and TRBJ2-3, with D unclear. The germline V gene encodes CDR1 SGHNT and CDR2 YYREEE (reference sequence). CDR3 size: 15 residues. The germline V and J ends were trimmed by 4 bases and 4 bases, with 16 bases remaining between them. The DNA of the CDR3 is TGTGCCAGCAGCACGGGTGTAGGCAAATCAGATACGCAGTATTTT. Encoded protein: CASSTGVGKSDTQYF.

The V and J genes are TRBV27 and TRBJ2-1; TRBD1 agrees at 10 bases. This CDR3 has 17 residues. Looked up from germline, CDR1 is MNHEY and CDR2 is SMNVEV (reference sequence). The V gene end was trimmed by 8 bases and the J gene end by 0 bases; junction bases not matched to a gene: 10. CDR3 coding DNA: TGTGCCAGCGGCAGGACAGGGGGGAGGGCCTCCTACAATGAGCAGTTCTTC. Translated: CASGRTGGRASYNEQFF.

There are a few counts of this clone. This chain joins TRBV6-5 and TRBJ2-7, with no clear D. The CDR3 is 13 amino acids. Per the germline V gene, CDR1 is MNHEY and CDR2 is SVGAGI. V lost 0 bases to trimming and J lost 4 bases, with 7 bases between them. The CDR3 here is CASSYSSRYEQYF. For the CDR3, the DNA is TGTGCCAGCAGTTACTCTTCCAGATACGAGCAGTACTTC.

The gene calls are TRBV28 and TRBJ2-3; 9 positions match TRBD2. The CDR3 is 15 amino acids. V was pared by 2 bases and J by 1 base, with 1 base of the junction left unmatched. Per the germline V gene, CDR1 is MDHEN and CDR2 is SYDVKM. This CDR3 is CASSLLAGRTDTQYF. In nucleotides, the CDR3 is TGTGCCAGCAGTTTACTAGCGGGGCGCACAGATACGCAGTATTTT.

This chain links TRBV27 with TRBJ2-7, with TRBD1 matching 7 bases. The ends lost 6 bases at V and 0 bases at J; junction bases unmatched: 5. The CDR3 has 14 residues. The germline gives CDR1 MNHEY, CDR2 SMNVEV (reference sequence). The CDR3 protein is CASSETGVSYEQYF. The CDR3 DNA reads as TGTGCCAGCAGCGAAACAGGGGTCTCCTACGAGCAGTACTTC.

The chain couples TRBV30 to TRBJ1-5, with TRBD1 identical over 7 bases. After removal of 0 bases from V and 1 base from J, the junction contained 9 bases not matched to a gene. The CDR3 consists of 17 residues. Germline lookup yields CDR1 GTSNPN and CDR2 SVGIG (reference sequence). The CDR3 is CAWSVRRTGPSNQPQHF. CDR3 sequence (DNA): TGTGCCTGGAGTGTACGGAGGACAGGTCCAAGCAATCAGCCCCAGCATTTT.

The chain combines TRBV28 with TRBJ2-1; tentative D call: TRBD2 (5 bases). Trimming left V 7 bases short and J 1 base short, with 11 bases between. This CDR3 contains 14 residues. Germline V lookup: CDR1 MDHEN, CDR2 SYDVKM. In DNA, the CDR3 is TGTGCCAGCATCCGGACTGCATCCTACAATGAGCAGTTCTTC. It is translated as CASIRTASYNEQFF.

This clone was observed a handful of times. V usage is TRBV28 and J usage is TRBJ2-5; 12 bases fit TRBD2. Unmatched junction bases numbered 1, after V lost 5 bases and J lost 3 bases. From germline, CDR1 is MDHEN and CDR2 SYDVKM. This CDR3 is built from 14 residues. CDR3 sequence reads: CASSRTSGKETQYF. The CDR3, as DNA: TGTGCCAGCAGTCGGACTAGCGGGAAAGAGACCCAGTACTTC.

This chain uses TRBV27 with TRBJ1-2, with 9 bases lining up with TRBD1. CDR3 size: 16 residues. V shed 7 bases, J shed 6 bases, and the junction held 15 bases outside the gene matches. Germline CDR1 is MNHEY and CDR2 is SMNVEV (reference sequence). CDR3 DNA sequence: TGTGCCAGCACTCAACAGACCGGGACAGGGCCAGATGGCTACACCTTC. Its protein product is CASTQQTGTGPDGYTF.

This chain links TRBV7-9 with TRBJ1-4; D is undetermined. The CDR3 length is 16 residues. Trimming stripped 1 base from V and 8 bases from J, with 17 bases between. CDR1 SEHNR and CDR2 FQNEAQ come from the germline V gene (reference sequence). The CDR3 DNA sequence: TGTGCCAGCAGCTTAGACTTCAGTGTGACACCCGAAAAACTGTTTTTT. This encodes CASSLDFSVTPEKLFF. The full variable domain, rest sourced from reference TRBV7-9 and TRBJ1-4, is DTGVSQNPRHKITKRGQNVTFRCDPISEHNRLYWYRQTLGQGPEFLTYFQNEAQLEKSRLLSDRFSAERPKGSFSTLEIQRTEQGDSAMYLCASSLDFSVTPEKLFFGSGTQLSVL.

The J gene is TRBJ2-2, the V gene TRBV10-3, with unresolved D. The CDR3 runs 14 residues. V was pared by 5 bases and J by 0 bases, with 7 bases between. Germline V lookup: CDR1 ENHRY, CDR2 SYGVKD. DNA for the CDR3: TGTGCCATCAGTAAAGCCACGAACACCGGGGAGCTGTTTTTT. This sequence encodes CAISKATNTGELFF.

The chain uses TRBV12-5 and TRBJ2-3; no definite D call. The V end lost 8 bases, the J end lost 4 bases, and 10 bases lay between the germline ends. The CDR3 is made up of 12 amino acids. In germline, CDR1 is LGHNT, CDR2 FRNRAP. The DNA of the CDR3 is TGTGCTAGTAAGTCTGCGGCAGATACGCAGTATTTT. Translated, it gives CASKSAADTQYF. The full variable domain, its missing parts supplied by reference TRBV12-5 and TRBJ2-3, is DARVTQTPRHKVTEMGQEVTMRCQPILGHNTVFWYRQTMMQGLELLAYFRNRAPLDDSGMPKDRFSAEMPDATLATLKIQPSEPRDSAVYFCASKSAADTQYFGPGTRLTVL.

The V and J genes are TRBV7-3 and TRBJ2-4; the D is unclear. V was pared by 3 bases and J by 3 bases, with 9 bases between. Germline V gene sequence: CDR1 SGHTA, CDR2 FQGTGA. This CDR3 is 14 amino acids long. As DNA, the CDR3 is TGTGCCAGCAGCTTCTCAGTTGTCAAAAACATTCAGTACTTC. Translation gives CASSFSVVKNIQYF.

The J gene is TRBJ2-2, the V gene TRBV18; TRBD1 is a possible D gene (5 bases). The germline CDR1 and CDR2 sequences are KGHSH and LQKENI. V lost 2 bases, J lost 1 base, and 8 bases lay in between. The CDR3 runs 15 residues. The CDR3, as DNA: TGTGCCAGCTCACCAGGGCAGGGGAACACCGGGGAGCTGTTTTTT. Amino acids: CASSPGQGNTGELFF. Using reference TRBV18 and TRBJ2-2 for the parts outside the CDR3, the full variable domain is NAGVMQNPRHLVRRRGQEARLRCSPMKGHSHVYWYRQLPEEGLKFMVYLQKENIIDESGMPKERFSAEFPKEGPSILRIQQVVRGDSAAYFCASSPGQGNTGELFFGEGSRLTVL.